The clone carrying this T cell receptor beta chain was counted ten times or more. What it binds is unknown. It was from approximately 22,000 to 940,000 sorted cells, with 10%, 30% or 50% RNA, that naive CD8 libraries came. J gave up 4 bases and V 10 bases, and 4 bases lay outside the gene matches. The germline CDR1 and CDR2 sequences are PRHDT and FYEKMQ (reference sequence). The CDR3 totals 12 residues. This specimen belongs to a study of molecular identifiers for immune sequencing clone quantification. The study, taken as a whole, reports: Even with some 960,000 naive cells present, spiked Jurkat TCR RNA from one cell was reportedly detectable.

As previously described, bulk TCR libraries were made using listed TCR primers. One entry per CDR3 protein, called by TCRdb with MiXCR from the PCR reads. The sample lists about 640,000 distinct CDR3 sequences; less than 20% were seen once. The rearrangement links TRBV13 to TRBJ2-3; TRBD2 agrees at 8 bases. The sample taken for sequencing was naive CD8+ T cells from blood, with Jurkat cell RNA spiked in. Subset here: FACS-sorted CD8+CD4-CCR7+CD45RA+ naive T cells. The TCR originated in a human donor in good health. Some libraries in this study had Jurkat cell RNA spiked in. The CDR3 is CAIGGRSDTQYF. As DNA, the CDR3 is TGTGCCATCGGCGGGAGGTCAGATACGCAGTATTTT.